This is a list of T cell receptor beta chains from one sample in a study of identical twins. TCRdb itself ran the 5' RACE reads through MiXCR, one entry per CDR3 protein. This table holds approximately 620,000 distinct CDR3 sequences, 8.6% found once. These data are also associated with another study on yellow fever vaccine responses in identical twins.

Material: PBMCs. The origin of the receptors is a young woman in good health. Each CDR3 is given with its conserved first and last residue. The order of the fields is V gene, clone size, D gene, J gene, CDR3 protein, CDR3 DNA. A D gene is named only where the DNA matches it firmly. Some rows mark clone size as missing; the rest say once, few, many or name a class of expanded clone.

>TRBV28|NA|NA|TRBJ1-2
CASSWSGEDGYTF
TGTGCCAGCAGTTGGTCAGGGGAGGATGGCTACACCTTC
>TRBV28|few|NA|TRBJ2-6
CASSRLPGSGANVLTF
TGTGCCAGCAGCCGCCTTCCAGGGTCTGGGGCCAACGTCCTGACTTTC
>TRBV12-3/TRBV12-4|few|NA|TRBJ2-2
CASSSGTSPSGELFF
TGTGCCAGCAGTTCCGGGACGTCCCCCTCCGGGGAGCTGTTTTTT
>TRBV6-2/TRBV6-3|NA|TRBD1|TRBJ2-7
CASSTSGPRGSSYEQYF
TGTGCCAGCAGTACCTCCGGGCCCAGGGGGAGCTCCTACGAGCAGTACTTC
>TRBV20-1|few|NA|TRBJ1-1
CSVMSPGTGMNTEAFF
TGCAGCGTTATGAGTCCCGGGACGGGGATGAACACTGAAGCTTTCTTT
>TRBV11-1|many|TRBD2|TRBJ2-1
CASSLDSSGREGYNEQFF
TGTGCCAGCAGCTTAGACTCTAGCGGGAGAGAGGGTTACAATGAGCAGTTCTTC
>TRBV6-2/TRBV6-3|few|TRBD1|TRBJ2-6
CASSRTGMLANVLTF
TGTGCCAGCAGTCGGACAGGGATGTTGGCCAACGTCCTGACTTTC
>TRBV10-3|NA|NA|TRBJ2-1
CAISRGNEQFF
TGTGCCATCAGTAGAGGGAATGAGCAGTTCTTC
>TRBV4-2|NA|NA|TRBJ1-4
CASSQDIMGKLFF
TGTGCCAGCAGCCAAGATATCATGGGAAAACTGTTTTTT
>TRBV20-1|NA|NA|TRBJ1-2
CSARDGQNFYGYTF
TGCAGTGCTAGAGACGGACAGAATTTCTATGGCTACACCTTC
>TRBV20-1|NA|NA|TRBJ1-2
CSAATGNYGYTF
TGCAGTGCAGCAACAGGGAACTATGGCTACACCTTC
>TRBV19|NA|NA|TRBJ2-3
CASSMQGRTDTQYF
TGTGCCAGTAGTATGCAGGGGAGAACAGATACGCAGTATTTT
>TRBV29-1|NA|NA|TRBJ2-7
CSGGQGLYEQYF
TGCAGCGGGGGGCAAGGGTTGTACGAGCAGTACTTC
>TRBV10-3|many|NA|TRBJ2-1
CAISESVARNEQFF
TGTGCCATCAGTGAGTCGGTAGCCCGAAATGAGCAGTTCTTC
>TRBV12-3/TRBV12-4|many|TRBD1|TRBJ2-7
CASSPRRPDRGLYEQYF
TGTGCCAGCAGTCCCCGACGCCCAGACAGGGGGCTTTACGAGCAGTACTTC
>TRBV19|few|TRBD1|TRBJ2-7
CASSPTAQGYYEQYF
TGTGCCAGTAGTCCCACGGCACAGGGGTACTACGAGCAGTACTTC
>TRBV7-2|many|TRBD2|TRBJ2-7
CASSVSGTSGSYEQYF
TGTGCCAGCAGCGTTTCGGGGACTAGCGGCTCCTACGAGCAGTACTTC